This T cell receptor beta chain was identified during a study of neurological immune-mediated disorders. This clonotype was seen ten or more times. Its target is not known. General observations from the study: The phylogenetic placement of 18 of 34 multiple sclerosis patients' repertoires in one related-CDR3 cluster constitutes a possible signature.

5'RACE employing 10-nucleotide random UMIs yielded the cDNA. TCRdb re-derived calls from the 5' RACE reads in MiXCR, one entry per CDR3 protein. The data hold tens of thousands of distinct CDR3 sequences, with about 4.1% observed a single time. Trimming left V 1 base short and J 8 bases short, with 13 bases between. This CDR3 region has 14 residues. Germline V gives CDR1 SGHRS, CDR2 YFSETQ. Sequenced input: PBMCs. The clonotype originates from a man aged 60 to 75 with multiple sclerosis. This chain links TRBV5-1 with TRBJ2-1; D is unclear. The DNA for the CDR3 is TGCGCCAGCAGCTTGATTCTGTTATGGGATGAGCAGTTCTTC. Translated: CASSLILLWDEQFF.